This T cell receptor (beta chain) was sequenced in a study of CD8 T cells in ankylosing spondylitis. In this sample, this clonotype turned up many times. TCRdb fed the 5' RACE reads into MiXCR, producing one record per CDR3 protein. The table has 150,000 to 200,000 distinct CDR3 sequences, 25% to 35% seen once; the top ten hold approximately 6%. This CDR3 region has 14 residues. Germline V gene data show CDR1 as SGHTA and CDR2 as FQGNSA. V was trimmed by 2 bases and J by 0 bases, leaving 5 bases between them. This TCR was sampled from a male donor with ankylosing spondylitis. The sequenced sample was synovial fluid, either unsorted or a sorted T cell fraction (not recorded which). The gene calls are TRBV7-2 and TRBJ1-5; D unresolved. CDR3 residues: CASSLRGSNQPQHF. The DNA of the CDR3 is TGTGCCAGCAGCTTACGGGGTAGCAATCAGCCCCAGCATTTT.